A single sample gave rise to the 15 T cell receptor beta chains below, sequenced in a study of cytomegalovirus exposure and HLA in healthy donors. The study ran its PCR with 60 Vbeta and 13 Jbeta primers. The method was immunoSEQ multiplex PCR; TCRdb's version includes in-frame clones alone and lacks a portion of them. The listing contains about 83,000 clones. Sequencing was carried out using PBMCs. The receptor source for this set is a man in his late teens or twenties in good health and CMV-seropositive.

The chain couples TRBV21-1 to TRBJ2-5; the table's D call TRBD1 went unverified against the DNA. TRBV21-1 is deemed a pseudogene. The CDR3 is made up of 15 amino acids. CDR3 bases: TGTGCCAGCAGCAAAGCCGGACAGACCCAAGAGACCCAGTACTTC. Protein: CASSKAGQTQETQYF.

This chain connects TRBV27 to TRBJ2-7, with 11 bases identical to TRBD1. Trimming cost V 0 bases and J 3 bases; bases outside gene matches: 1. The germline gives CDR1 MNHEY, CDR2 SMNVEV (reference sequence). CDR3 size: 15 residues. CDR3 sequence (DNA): TGTGCCAGCAGTTTATCTGGGACAGGGGGCTACGAGCAGTACTTC. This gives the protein CASSLSGTGGYEQYF.

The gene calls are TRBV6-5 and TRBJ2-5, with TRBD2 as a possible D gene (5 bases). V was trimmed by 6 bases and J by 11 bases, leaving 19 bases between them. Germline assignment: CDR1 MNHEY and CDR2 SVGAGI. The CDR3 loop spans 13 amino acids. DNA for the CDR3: TGTGCCAGCAGACTACTACGGACTGATGAGCAGTACTTC. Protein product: CASRLLRTDEQYF.

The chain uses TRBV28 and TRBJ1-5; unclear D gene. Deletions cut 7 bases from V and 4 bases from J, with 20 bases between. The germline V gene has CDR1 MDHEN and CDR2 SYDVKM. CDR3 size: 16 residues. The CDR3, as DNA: TGTGCCAGCAATACACCTAGCGGTCTCCGTAATCAGCCCCAGCATTTT. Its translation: CASNTPSGLRNQPQHF. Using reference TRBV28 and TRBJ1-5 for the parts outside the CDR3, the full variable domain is DVKVTQSSRYLVKRTGEKVFLECVQDMDHENMFWYRQDPGLGLRLIYFSYDVKMKEKGDIPEGYSVSREKKERFSLILESASTNQTSMYLCASNTPSGLRNQPQHFGDGTRLSIL.

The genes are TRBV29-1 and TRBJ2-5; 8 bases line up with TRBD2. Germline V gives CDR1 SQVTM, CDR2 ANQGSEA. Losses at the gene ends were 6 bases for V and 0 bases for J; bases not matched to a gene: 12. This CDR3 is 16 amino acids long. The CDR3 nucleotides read TGCAGCGTCGTTCGGGGGGGAGGAAGGTACCAAGAGACCCAGTACTTC. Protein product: CSVVRGGGRYQETQYF.

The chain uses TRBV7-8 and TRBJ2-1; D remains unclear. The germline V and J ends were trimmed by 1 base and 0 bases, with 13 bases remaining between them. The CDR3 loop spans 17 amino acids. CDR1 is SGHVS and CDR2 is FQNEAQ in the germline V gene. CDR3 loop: CASSLDAASSSYNEQFF. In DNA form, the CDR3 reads TGTGCCAGCAGCTTAGACGCGGCGTCGAGCTCCTACAATGAGCAGTTCTTC.

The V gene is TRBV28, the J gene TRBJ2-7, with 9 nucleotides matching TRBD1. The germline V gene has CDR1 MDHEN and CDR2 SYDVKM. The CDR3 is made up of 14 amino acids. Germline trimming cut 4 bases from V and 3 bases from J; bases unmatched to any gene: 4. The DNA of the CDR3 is TGTGCCAGCAGTTACAGGGGGCAGATCTACGAGCAGTACTTC. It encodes CASSYRGQIYEQYF.

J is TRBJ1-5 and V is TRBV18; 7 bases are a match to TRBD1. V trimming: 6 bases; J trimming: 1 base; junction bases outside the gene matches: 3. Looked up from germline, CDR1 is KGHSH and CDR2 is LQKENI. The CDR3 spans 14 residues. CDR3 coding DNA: TGTGCCAGCTCGGAGGGGGCCAGCAATCAGCCCCAGCATTTT. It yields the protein CASSEGASNQPQHF.

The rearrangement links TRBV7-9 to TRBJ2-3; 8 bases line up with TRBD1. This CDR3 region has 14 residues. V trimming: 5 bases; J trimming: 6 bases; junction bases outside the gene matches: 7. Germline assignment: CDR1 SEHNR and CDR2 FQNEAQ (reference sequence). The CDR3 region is CASSVFSGGDTQYF. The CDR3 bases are TGTGCCAGCAGCGTCTTCTCAGGGGGCGATACGCAGTATTTT.

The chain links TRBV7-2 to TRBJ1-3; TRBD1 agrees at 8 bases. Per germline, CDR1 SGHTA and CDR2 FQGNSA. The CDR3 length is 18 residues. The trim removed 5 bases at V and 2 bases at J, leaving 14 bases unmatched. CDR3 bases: TGTGCCAGCAGCCTTTTCCCCCCCACAGGGGGTGCTGGAAACACCATATATTTT. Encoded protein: CASSLFPPTGGAGNTIYF. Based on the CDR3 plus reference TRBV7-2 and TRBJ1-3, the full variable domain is GAGVSQSPSNKVTEKGKDVELRCDPISGHTALYWYRQSLGQGLEFLIYFQGNSAPDKSGLPSDRFSAERTGGSVSTLTIQRTQQEDSAVYLCASSLFPPTGGAGNTIYFGEGSWLTVV.

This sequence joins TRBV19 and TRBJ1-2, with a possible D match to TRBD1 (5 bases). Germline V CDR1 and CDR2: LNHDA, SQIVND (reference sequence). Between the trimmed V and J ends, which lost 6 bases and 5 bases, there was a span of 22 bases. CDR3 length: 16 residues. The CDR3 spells CASSPPGSGLLYGYTF. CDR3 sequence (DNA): TGTGCCAGTAGCCCTCCGGGGTCGGGACTGCTTTATGGCTACACCTTC. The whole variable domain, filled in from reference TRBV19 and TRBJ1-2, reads DGGITQSPKYLFRKEGQNVTLSCEQNLNHDAMYWYRQDPGQGLRLIYYSQIVNDFQKGDIAEGYSVSREKKESFPLTVTSAQKNPTAFYLCASSPPGSGLLYGYTFGSGTRLTVV.

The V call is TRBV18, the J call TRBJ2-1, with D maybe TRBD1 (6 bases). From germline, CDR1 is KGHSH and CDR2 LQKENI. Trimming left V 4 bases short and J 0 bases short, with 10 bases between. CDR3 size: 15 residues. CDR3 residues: CASSRGGSSYNEQFF. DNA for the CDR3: TGTGCCAGCTCACGAGGGGGAAGCTCCTACAATGAGCAGTTCTTC.

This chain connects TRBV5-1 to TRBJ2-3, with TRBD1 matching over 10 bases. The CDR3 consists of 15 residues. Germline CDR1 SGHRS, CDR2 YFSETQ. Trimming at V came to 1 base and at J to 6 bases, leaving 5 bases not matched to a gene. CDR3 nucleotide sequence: TGCGCCAGCAGCTTGTGGGGGACAGGGGAGGATACGCAGTATTTT. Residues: CASSLWGTGEDTQYF.

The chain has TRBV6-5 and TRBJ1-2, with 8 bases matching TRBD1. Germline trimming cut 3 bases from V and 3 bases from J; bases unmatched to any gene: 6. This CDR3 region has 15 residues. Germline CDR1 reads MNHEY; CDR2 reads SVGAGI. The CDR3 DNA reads TGTGCCAGCAGTTATATCCCAGGGGGCTACTATGGCTACACCTTC. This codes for CASSYIPGGYYGYTF.

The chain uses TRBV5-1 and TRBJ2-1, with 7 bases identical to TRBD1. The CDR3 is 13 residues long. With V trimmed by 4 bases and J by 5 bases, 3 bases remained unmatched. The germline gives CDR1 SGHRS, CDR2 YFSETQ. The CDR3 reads CASSRDRNNEQFF. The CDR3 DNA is TGCGCCAGCAGCCGGGACAGAAACAATGAGCAGTTCTTC.